This paragraph reports one T cell receptor (beta chain). What it binds is unknown. Using a J-beta primer mix together with a sample-barcoded 5' primer, a second PCR was run for roughly 6 to 12 cycles. Each CDR3 protein is one row after TCRdb ran MiXCR on the 5' RACE reads. The repertoire holds 2 million or so distinct CDR3 sequences, with about 50% as singletons. The CDR3 contains 17 residues. Trimming shortened V by 0 bases and J by 0 bases, and 9 bases separated the two germline ends. From germline, CDR1 is LGHNA and CDR2 YNFKEQ. The data stem from a study of blood T cells in healthy people across ages. Study results and limitations: The CMV status of each donor remained undetermined, and this could have confounded shifts in expanded clonotypes. Older individuals had lower TCR beta diversity per million T cells (the decline was roughly linear). As naive T cell percentage varied, TCR beta diversity correlated strongly with it.

The source of this sequence is a middle-aged woman in good health. V usage is TRBV4-2 and J usage is TRBJ1-6, with D hard to call. The sample comprised blood. The CDR3 nucleotides read TGTGCCAGCAGCCAAGATGACCAGAGCTCCTATAATTCACCCCTCCACTTT. Its translation is CASSQDDQSSYNSPLHF.